The clone carrying this T cell receptor (beta chain) was observed a handful of times. This record comes from a study of blood T cell repertoires in COVID-19. Sequencing used immunoSEQ multiplex PCR; TCRdb keeps in-frame clones, though not all of them. This sample yields some 400,000 clones, of which around 87% are seen a single time; about 10% belongs to the top ten. Unmatched junction bases numbered 10, after V lost 5 bases and J lost 8 bases. This CDR3 spans 14 amino acids. Germline V gene data show CDR1 as LNHDA and CDR2 as SQIVND (reference sequence). This rearrangement joins TRBV19 to TRBJ2-3, with 7 nucleotides matching TRBD1. The specimen sequenced was peripheral blood. This TCR was recovered from a woman aged 30 to 39 with COVID-19, enrolled during active disease. The CDR3 loop is CASSLAPGQPTQYF. CDR3 DNA: TGTGCCAGTAGTCTCGCCCCGGGACAGCCTACGCAGTATTTT.